This T cell receptor beta chain was sequenced for a study of shared clonotypes between healthy human individuals. As for the study in general: Researchers assigned three CD4 naive, three CD4 memory, two CD8 naive and one CD8 memory plate to each donor.

Study-wide points: For sorted subsets, rarefaction showed incomplete sequencing despite large depth.

V was pared by 4 bases and J by 12 bases, with 10 bases of the junction left unmatched. The germline V gene encodes CDR1 SGHDT and CDR2 YYEEEE. The CDR3 spans 12 residues. Source study methods: ImmunoSEQ junction-only sequences lacked quality scores, so their filtering differed. The method was immunoSEQ multiplex PCR; TCRdb's version includes in-frame clones alone and lacks a portion of them. That table supplies the V and J calls and clone size; D and trimming were determined from the DNA. The table lists around 560,000 clones, approximately 95% of them singletons. Concerning this clone itself: Its antigen is as yet unknown.

Cells designated naive CD8 were CD45RO-negative and were positively selected for CCR7, with terminally differentiated effector memory CD45RA+ cells excluded. Nashville, Tennessee was home to all donors, each a Caucasian adult. Sequenced sample: naive CD8+ T cells sorted from blood. This TCR came from a woman younger than 45 in good health. The rearrangement uses TRBV5-6 and TRBJ2-7, with 7 bases identical to TRBD1. The CDR3 DNA follows: TGTGCCAGCAGCATGGACAGGACCCCGGCGTACTTC. Amino acids: CASSMDRTPAYF.